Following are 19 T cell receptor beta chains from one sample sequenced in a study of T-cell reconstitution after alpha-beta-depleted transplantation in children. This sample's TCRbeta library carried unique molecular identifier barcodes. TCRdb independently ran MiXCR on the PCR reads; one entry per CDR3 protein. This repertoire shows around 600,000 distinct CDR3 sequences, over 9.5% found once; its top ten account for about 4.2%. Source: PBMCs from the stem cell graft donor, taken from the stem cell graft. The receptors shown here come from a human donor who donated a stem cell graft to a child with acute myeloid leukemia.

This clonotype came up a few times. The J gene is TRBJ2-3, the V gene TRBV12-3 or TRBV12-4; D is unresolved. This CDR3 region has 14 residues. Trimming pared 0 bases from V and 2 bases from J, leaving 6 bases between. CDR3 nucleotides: TGTGCCAGCAGTTTAGCGAGACACACAGATACGCAGTATTTT. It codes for CASSLARHTDTQYF.

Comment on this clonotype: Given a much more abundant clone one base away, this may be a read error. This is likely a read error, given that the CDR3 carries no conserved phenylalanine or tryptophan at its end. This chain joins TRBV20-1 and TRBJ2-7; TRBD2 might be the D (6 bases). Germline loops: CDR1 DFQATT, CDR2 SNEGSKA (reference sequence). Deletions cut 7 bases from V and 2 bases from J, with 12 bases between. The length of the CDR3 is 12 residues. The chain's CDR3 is CSGGTKPYEQYC. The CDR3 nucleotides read TGCAGTGGCGGGACGAAGCCCTACGAGCAGTACTGC.

The CDR3 here is CASSSGTSGVDEQFF. DNA of the CDR3: TGCGCCAGCAGCTCCGGGACTAGCGGGGTAGATGAGCAGTTCTTC. V is TRBV5-1 and J is TRBJ2-1; TRBD2 matches 13 bases. V was clipped by 3 bases and J by 8 bases; unmatched bases: 5. Per the germline V gene, CDR1 is SGHRS and CDR2 is YFSETQ. The CDR3 is 15 residues long.

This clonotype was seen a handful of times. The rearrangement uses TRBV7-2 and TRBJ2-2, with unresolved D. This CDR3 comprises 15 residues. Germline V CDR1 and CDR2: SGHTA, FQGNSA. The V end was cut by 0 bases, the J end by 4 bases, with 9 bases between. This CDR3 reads CASSLALGSTGELFF. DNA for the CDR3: TGTGCCAGCAGCTTAGCGCTTGGGTCCACCGGGGAGCTGTTTTTT. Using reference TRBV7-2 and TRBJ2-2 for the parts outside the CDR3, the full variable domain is GAGVSQSPSNKVTEKGKDVELRCDPISGHTALYWYRQSLGQGLEFLIYFQGNSAPDKSGLPSDRFSAERTGGSVSTLTIQRTQQEDSAVYLCASSLALGSTGELFFGEGSRLTVL.

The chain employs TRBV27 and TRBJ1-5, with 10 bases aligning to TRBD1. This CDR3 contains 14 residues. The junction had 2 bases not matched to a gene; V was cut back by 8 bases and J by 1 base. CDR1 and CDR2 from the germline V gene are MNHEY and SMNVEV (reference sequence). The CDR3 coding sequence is TGTGCCAGCCGGGACAGGGGAAGCAATCAGCCCCAGCATTTT. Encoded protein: CASRDRGSNQPQHF.

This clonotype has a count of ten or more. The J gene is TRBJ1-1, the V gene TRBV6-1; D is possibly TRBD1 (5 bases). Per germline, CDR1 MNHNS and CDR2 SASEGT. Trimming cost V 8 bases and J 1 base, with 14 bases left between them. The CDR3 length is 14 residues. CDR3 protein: CASFRRQGNTEAFF. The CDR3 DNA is TGTGCCAGCTTCCGGCGTCAGGGGAACACTGAAGCTTTCTTT.

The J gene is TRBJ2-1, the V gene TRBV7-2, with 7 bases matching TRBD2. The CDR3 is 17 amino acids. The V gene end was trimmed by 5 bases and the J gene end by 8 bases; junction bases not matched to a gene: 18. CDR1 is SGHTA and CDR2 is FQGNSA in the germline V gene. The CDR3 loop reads CASSPPKERDSSYEQFF. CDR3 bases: TGTGCCAGCAGCCCCCCCAAGGAGCGGGATTCTAGCTATGAGCAGTTCTTC.

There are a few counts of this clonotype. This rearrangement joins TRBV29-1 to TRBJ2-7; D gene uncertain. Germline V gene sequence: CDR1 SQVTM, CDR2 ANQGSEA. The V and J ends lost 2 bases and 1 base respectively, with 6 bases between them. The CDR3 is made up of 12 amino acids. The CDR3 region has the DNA TGCAGCGTTGAATTACAATCCTACGAGCAGTACTTC. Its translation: CSVELQSYEQYF.

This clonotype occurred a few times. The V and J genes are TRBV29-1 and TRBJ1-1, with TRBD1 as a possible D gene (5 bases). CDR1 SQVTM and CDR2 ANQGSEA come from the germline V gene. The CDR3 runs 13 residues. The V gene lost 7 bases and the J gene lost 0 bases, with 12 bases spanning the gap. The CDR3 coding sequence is TGCAGCGCGATAACAGGAATGAACACTGAAGCTTTCTTT. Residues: CSAITGMNTEAFF.

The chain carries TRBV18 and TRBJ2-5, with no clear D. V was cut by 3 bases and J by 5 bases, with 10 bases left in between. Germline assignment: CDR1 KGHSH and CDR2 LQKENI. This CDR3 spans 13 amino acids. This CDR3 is CASSPLVLETQYF. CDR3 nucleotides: TGTGCCAGCTCACCTCTTGTGCTGGAGACCCAGTACTTC. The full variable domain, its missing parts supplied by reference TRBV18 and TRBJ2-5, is NAGVMQNPRHLVRRRGQEARLRCSPMKGHSHVYWYRQLPEEGLKFMVYLQKENIIDESGMPKERFSAEFPKEGPSILRIQQVVRGDSAAYFCASSPLVLETQYFGPGTRLLVL.

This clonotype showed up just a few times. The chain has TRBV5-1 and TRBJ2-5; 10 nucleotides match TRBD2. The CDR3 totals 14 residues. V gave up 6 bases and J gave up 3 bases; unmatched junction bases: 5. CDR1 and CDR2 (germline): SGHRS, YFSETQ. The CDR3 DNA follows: TGCGCCAGCACTTCTAGCGGGGGTGAAGAGACCCAGTACTTC. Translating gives CASTSSGGEETQYF.

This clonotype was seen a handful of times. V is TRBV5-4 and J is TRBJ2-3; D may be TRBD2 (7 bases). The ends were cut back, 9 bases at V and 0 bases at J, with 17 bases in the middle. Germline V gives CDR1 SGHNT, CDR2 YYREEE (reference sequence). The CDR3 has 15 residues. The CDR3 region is CATLGGGPSTDTQYF. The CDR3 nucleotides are TGTGCCACCCTAGGGGGAGGGCCCAGCACAGATACGCAGTATTTT.

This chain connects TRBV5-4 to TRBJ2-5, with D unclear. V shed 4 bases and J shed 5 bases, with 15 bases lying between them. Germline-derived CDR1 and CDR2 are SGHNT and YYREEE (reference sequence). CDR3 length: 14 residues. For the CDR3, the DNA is TGTGCCAGCAGCCCCCCCAGCAGCGCGGAGACCCAGTACTTC. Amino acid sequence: CASSPPSSAETQYF.

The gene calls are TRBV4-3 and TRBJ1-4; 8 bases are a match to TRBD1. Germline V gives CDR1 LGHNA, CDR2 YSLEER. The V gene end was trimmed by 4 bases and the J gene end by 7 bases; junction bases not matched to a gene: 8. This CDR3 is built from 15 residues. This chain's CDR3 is CASSRGTGLVEKLFF. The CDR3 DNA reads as TGCGCCAGCAGCCGGGGGACAGGTTTGGTTGAAAAACTGTTTTTT.

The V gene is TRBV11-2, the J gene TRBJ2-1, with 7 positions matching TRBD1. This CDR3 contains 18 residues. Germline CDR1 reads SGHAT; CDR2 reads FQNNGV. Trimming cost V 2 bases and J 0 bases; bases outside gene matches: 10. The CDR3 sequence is CASSLSVGGPGSYNEQFF. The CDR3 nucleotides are TGTGCCAGCAGCTTATCCGTAGGGGGCCCGGGCTCCTACAATGAGCAGTTCTTC.

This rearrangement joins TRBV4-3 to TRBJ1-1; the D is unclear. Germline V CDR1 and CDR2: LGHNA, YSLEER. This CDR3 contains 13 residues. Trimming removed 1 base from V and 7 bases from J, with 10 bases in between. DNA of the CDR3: TGCGCCAGCAGCCAAGCTGTCAGCGGTGAAGCTTTCTTT. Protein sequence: CASSQAVSGEAFF.

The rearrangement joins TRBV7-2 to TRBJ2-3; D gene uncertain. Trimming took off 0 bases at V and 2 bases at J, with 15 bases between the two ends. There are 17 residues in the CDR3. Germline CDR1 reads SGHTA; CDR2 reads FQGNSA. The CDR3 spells CASSLAGPAFPTDTQYF. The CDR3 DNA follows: TGTGCCAGCAGCTTAGCTGGGCCAGCGTTTCCCACAGATACGCAGTATTTT.

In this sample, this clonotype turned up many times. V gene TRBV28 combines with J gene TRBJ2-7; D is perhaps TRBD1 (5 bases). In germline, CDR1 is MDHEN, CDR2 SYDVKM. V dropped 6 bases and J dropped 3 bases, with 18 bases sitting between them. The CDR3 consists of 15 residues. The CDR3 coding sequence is TGTGCCAGCAGATTTGGGGCAGGGTACGGCTACGAGCAGTACTTC. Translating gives CASRFGAGYGYEQYF. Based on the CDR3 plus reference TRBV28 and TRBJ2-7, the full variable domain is DVKVTQSSRYLVKRTGEKVFLECVQDMDHENMFWYRQDPGLGLRLIYFSYDVKMKEKGDIPEGYSVSREKKERFSLILESASTNQTSMYLCASRFGAGYGYEQYFGPGTRLTVT.

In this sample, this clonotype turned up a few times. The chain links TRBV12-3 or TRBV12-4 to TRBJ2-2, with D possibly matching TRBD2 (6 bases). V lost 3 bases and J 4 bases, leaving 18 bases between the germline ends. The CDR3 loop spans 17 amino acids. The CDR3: CASSLSGVVTPTGELFF. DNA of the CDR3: TGTGCCAGCAGTTTGTCGGGAGTGGTAACGCCCACCGGGGAGCTGTTTTTT.